What follows describes a single TCR beta chain. Its specificity is unknown. Germline V gives CDR1 LNHDA, CDR2 SQIVND (reference sequence). Losses at the gene ends were 7 bases for V and 2 bases for J; bases not matched to a gene: 9. The CDR3 is 15 amino acids. These data come from a study of siplizumab effects on memory and regulatory T cells. Overall study results and limits: Naive T cells, seemingly more diverse than memory cells, seemed major alloresponse contributors. It was not possible to assign a naive or memory phenotype to roughly 80-97% of proliferating CD4+ or CD8+ clones.

Repertoires were generated with immunoSEQ multiplex PCR, while TCRdb's copy carries only in-frame clones and drops some. This sample has about 110,000 clones, with about nine tenths found just once. Sequenced sample: CD4+ T cells sorted from blood. The sequence was obtained from a human donor in good health. The rearrangement uses TRBV19 and TRBJ2-3; 7 bases line up with TRBD2. CDR3 residues: CASTAGGSATDTQYF. CDR3 nucleotides: TGTGCCAGTACCGCCGGGGGGTCAGCCACAGATACGCAGTATTTT.